This T cell receptor (beta chain) was sequenced during a study of post-analysis software for immune sequencing data. Findings and limits, study-wide: The study found TRBV5-6, TRBV5-1 and TRBV20-1 among about 5 TRBV segments more frequent in patients than controls. Compared against controls, patients with multiple sclerosis displayed significantly lower normalized Chao1 diversity.

Unique molecular identifiers tagged the TCR beta cDNA libraries. With roughly 1 to 11 million T cells as the source, approximately 450,000 cDNA molecules resulted. TCRdb reanalysed the PCR reads using MiXCR and keeps one entry per CDR3 protein. This sample has under 200,000 distinct CDR3 sequences; about 36% occur once, and the top ten carry roughly 28%. The CDR3 is 14 residues long. Germline lookup yields CDR1 SGHAT and CDR2 FQDESV (reference sequence). In this sample, this clonotype turned up a few times. Antigen: not known. At one of its ends the junction is not consistent with the germline gene, which may arise from a read error.

The source of this sequence is a girl aged 10 to 17 with multiple sclerosis. The source was blood, collected after autologous hematopoietic stem cell transplantation. The chain carries TRBV11-1 and TRBJ2-5; 7 nucleotides line up with TRBD1. CDR3 nucleotides: TGTACCAGCACCAATCGGGACAGCCAAGAGACCCAGTACTTC. Translating gives CTSTNRDSQETQYF. The entire variable domain, with the rest obtained from reference TRBV11-1 and TRBJ2-5, is as follows: EAEVAQSPRYKITEKSQAVAFWCDPISGHATLYWYRQILGQGPELLVQFQDESVVDDSQLPKDRFSAERLKGVDSTLKIQPAELGDSAMYLCTSTNRDSQETQYFGPGTRLLVL.